This TCR beta chain emerged from a study of T cells in Graves' hyperthyroidism and ophthalmopathy. RNA transcripts were the template for amplifying TCR beta CDR3 regions. The HTBI set primed first-round TCR CDR3 RT-PCR. TCRdb fed the multiplex PCR reads into MiXCR, producing one record per CDR3 protein. Here the sample spans hundreds of thousands of distinct CDR3 sequences, approximately 42% being singletons. The sequenced sample consisted of peripheral blood or thyroid tissue (not recorded which). This TCR was sampled from an adult man with Graves' disease, either hyperthyroidism or ophthalmopathy (not recorded which).

Here the CDR3 DNA reads TGTGCCAGCAGTTTACAGGGGGAGAGGGCTAACTATGGCTACACCTTC. This gives the protein CASSLQGERANYGYTF. This chain uses TRBV25-1 with TRBJ1-2; 8 positions agree with TRBD1. Germline lookup yields CDR1 MGHDK and CDR2 SYGVNS. V lost 5 bases to trimming and J lost 0 bases; unmatched junction nucleotides: 8. The CDR3 is 16 residues long.